The 31 T cell receptor beta chains below were found in one sample sequenced in a study of T-cell memory formation after mild COVID-19. One entry per CDR3 protein results from TCRdb running MiXCR on the 5' RACE reads. In the table there are just over 60,000 distinct CDR3 sequences, 9.3% of which are singletons. Sequencing was performed on PBMCs or a T cell subset sorted from them (not recorded which). The source is a man aged 18 to 30 who had mild COVID-19 (a few samples of this study predate the infection). Cell type and time point are not known.

This clonotype was observed a few times. The genes are TRBV5-1 and TRBJ1-1, with D perhaps TRBD1 (6 bases). Germline-derived CDR1 and CDR2 are SGHRS and YFSETQ. V was clipped by 1 base and J by 5 bases, with 15 bases between them. The CDR3 is 15 residues long. CDR3 nucleotides: TGCGCCAGCAGCTTGAATGGGGGCTCAGAAACTGAAGCTTTCTTT. Its protein product is CASSLNGGSETEAFF.

The chain couples TRBV5-1 to TRBJ2-7; 8 nucleotides line up with TRBD2. The trim removed 5 bases at V and 5 bases at J, leaving 9 bases unmatched. CDR1 SGHRS and CDR2 YFSETQ come from the germline V gene. This CDR3 has 14 amino acids. The DNA of the CDR3 is TGCGCCAGCAGGATCGCCGGGGGGGGCGACGAGCAGTACTTC. Translated, it gives CASRIAGGGDEQYF.

This chain uses TRBV12-3 or TRBV12-4 with TRBJ1-1; TRBD1 is a possible D gene (5 bases). This CDR3 has 13 amino acids. Trimming pared 1 base from V and 10 bases from J, leaving 13 bases between. The CDR3 DNA reads TGTGCCAGCAGTTTAGAAGAAGCAGGGAGAGCTTTCTTT. Translated, it gives CASSLEEAGRAFF.

This clonotype was counted ten times or more. The gene calls are TRBV4-1 and TRBJ1-2, with 10 bases matching TRBD1. Trimming cost V 3 bases and J 7 bases; bases outside gene matches: 8. The CDR3 consists of 15 residues. Germline V gene sequence: CDR1 MGHRA, CDR2 YSYEKL. The DNA of the CDR3 is TGCGCCAGCAGCCAGCAGGTGGGACAGGGGTTTGGCTACACCTTC. Protein product: CASSQQVGQGFGYTF.

This clonotype was seen repeatedly, ten times or more. The CDR3 protein is CASSPRTGPYEQYF. DNA for the CDR3: TGTGCCAGCAGCCCCAGGACAGGGCCCTACGAGCAGTACTTC. This chain uses TRBV3-1 with TRBJ2-7; 8 positions match TRBD1. Germline V gene sequence: CDR1 LGHDT, CDR2 YNNKEL (reference sequence). V lost 4 bases, J lost 2 bases, and 4 bases stayed unmatched. The CDR3 length is 14 residues.

V usage is TRBV7-6 and J usage is TRBJ1-2; D is uncertain. This CDR3 spans 13 amino acids. Trimming removed 0 bases from V and 2 bases from J, with 4 bases in between. CDR1 SGHVS and CDR2 FNYEAQ come from the germline V gene. The CDR3 reads CASSLAVNYGYTF. The CDR3 DNA follows: TGTGCCAGCAGCTTAGCGGTAAACTATGGCTACACCTTC.

In this sample, this clonotype turned up many times. The rearrangement uses TRBV5-4 and TRBJ2-7; 7 bases line up with TRBD1. CDR1 is SGHNT and CDR2 is YYREEE in the germline V gene (reference sequence). The CDR3 sequence is 15 residues long. The V gene end was trimmed by 4 bases and the J gene end by 3 bases; junction bases not matched to a gene: 10. CDR3 bases: TGTGCCAGCAGCGCCGGACAGGCAACTTTCTACGAGCAGTACTTC. Translated, it gives CASSAGQATFYEQYF.

Regarding this clonotype: This may stem from a read error, because a much larger clone lies one nucleotide away. The rearrangement joins TRBV7-8 to TRBJ1-2; D gene uncertain. The CDR3 covers 16 residues. Germline lookup yields CDR1 SGHVS and CDR2 FQNEAQ. The DNA for the CDR3 is TGTGCCAGAAGCTTAGGCGGAGCGCGGCCTTCTGATGGCTACACCTTC. Translation: CARSLGGARPSDGYTF.

This clonotype was observed at least ten times. Here the CDR3 DNA reads TGTGCCAGCAGCCTGGACTTGGGCAGGTCCTACGAGCAGTACGTC. Translating it yields CASSLDLGRSYEQYV. The chain couples TRBV12-3 or TRBV12-4 to TRBJ2-7; D is possibly TRBD2 (5 bases). CDR3 length: 15 residues. The germline V and J ends were trimmed by 6 bases and 1 base, with 16 bases remaining between them.

V and J are TRBV5-1 and TRBJ2-1, with 10 bases aligning to TRBD2. CDR1 and CDR2 (germline): SGHRS, YFSETQ. After removal of 3 bases from V and 8 bases from J, the junction contained 11 bases not matched to a gene. The CDR3 has 16 amino acids. CDR3 amino acids: CASSSQPSGGADEQFF. CDR3 DNA sequence: TGCGCCAGCAGCTCTCAGCCCAGCGGGGGGGCGGATGAGCAGTTCTTC.

This clonotype turned up a few times. V gene TRBV11-2 combines with J gene TRBJ2-1; possible D gene TRBD2, 5 bases. Trimming removed 5 bases from V and 10 bases from J, with 9 bases in between. The CDR3 runs 11 residues. Germline values: CDR1 SGHAT, CDR2 FQNNGV. The CDR3 spells CASSRLAEQFF. Here the CDR3 DNA reads TGTGCCAGCAGCCGCCTAGCAGAGCAGTTCTTC.

This clonotype showed up just a few times. The chain is built from TRBV4-3 and TRBJ2-1, with 10 bases aligning to TRBD2. The junction had 7 bases not matched to a gene; V was cut back by 4 bases and J by 4 bases. The CDR3 runs to 16 residues. Germline V CDR1 and CDR2: LGHNA, YSLEER. The CDR3 region is CASSRFLAGEYNEQFF. The DNA for the CDR3 is TGCGCCAGCAGCCGATTTCTAGCGGGGGAGTACAATGAGCAGTTCTTC.

This clonotype appeared a few times. The gene calls are TRBV18 and TRBJ1-5; D might be TRBD1 (6 bases). V lost 3 bases to trimming and J lost 4 bases, with 13 bases between them. The CDR3 runs to 15 residues. Germline CDR1 and CDR2: KGHSH and LQKENI. DNA of the CDR3: TGTGCCAGCTCACCCGGGGGCTCGTATAATCAGCCCCAGCATTTT. Translating gives CASSPGGSYNQPQHF.

This clonotype was seen many times. This rearrangement joins TRBV20-1 to TRBJ2-3; D may be TRBD1 or TRBD2 (5 bases each). The germline V gene encodes CDR1 DFQATT and CDR2 SNEGSKA (reference sequence). The CDR3 consists of 13 residues. The V end was cut by 8 bases, the J end by 0 bases, with 12 bases between. CDR3 bases: TGCAGTCCCCGGGGCGGCAGCACAGATACGCAGTATTTT. It translates to CSPRGGSTDTQYF.

This clonotype showed up just a few times. This chain links TRBV7-2 with TRBJ2-2; TRBD1 aligns across 7 bases. The germline V gene has CDR1 SGHTA and CDR2 FQGNSA. CDR3 size: 14 residues. The junction had 5 bases not matched to a gene; V was cut back by 5 bases and J by 5 bases. Here the CDR3 reads CASSARGRTGELFF. The CDR3 DNA is TGTGCCAGCAGCGCTAGGGGGCGGACCGGGGAGCTGTTTTTT. Full variable domain (missing parts from reference TRBV7-2 and TRBJ2-2): GAGVSQSPSNKVTEKGKDVELRCDPISGHTALYWYRQSLGQGLEFLIYFQGNSAPDKSGLPSDRFSAERTGGSVSTLTIQRTQQEDSAVYLCASSARGRTGELFFGEGSRLTVL.

This clonotype was observed a handful of times. The chain recombines TRBV24-1 with TRBJ2-5; D gene uncertain. V lost 0 bases and J 2 bases, leaving 12 bases between the germline ends. The CDR3 extends over 16 amino acids. Per the germline V gene, CDR1 is KGHDR and CDR2 is SFDVKD. CDR3 sequence (DNA): TGTGCCACCAGTGATTTGCATGGCGGAGATCAAGAGACCCAGTACTTC. Encoded protein: CATSDLHGGDQETQYF.

The chain has TRBV12-3 or TRBV12-4 and TRBJ2-3, with TRBD2 identical over 9 bases. The junction had 7 bases not matched to a gene; V was cut back by 10 bases and J by 5 bases. The CDR3 spans 13 residues. CDR3 region: CAIAGGQEDTQYF. CDR3 coding DNA: TGTGCCATTGCGGGGGGGCAAGAAGATACGCAGTATTTT.

Only a few counts were recorded for this clonotype. V gene TRBV27 combines with J gene TRBJ1-1; perhaps TRBD1 as D (6 bases). The CDR3 is 15 amino acids. Germline V gene sequence: CDR1 MNHEY, CDR2 SMNVEV (reference sequence). Trimming took off 5 bases at V and 3 bases at J, with 16 bases between the two ends. CDR3 DNA sequence: TGTGCCAGCAGTACCTTGCAGGGGCGGGACACTGAAGCTTTCTTT. Translated, it gives CASSTLQGRDTEAFF.

This clonotype was picked up a small number of times. The CDR3 spells CASSHRGGADYEQYV. The CDR3 bases are TGTGCCAGCAGCCACAGGGGGGGCGCAGACTACGAGCAGTACGTC. The chain uses TRBV28 and TRBJ2-7, with D perhaps TRBD1 (8 bases). Germline V gene sequence: CDR1 MDHEN, CDR2 SYDVKM. The CDR3 loop spans 15 amino acids. V was shortened by 6 bases and J by 3 bases, with 18 bases between the two germline ends.

This clonotype was found a few times. V is TRBV7-7 and J is TRBJ1-5; D is uncertain. Germline-derived CDR1 and CDR2 are SSHAT and FNYEAQ (reference sequence). There are 12 residues in the CDR3. V gave up 9 bases and J gave up 7 bases, with 13 bases separating them. CDR3 DNA sequence: TGTGCCAGAGAGACGGCGGAACAGCCCCAGCATTTT. Translation gives CARETAEQPQHF.

This clonotype was detected a few times. The V gene is TRBV7-9, the J gene TRBJ1-6; D uncertain. Deletions cut 1 base from V and 7 bases from J, with 5 bases between. Germline-derived CDR1 and CDR2 are SEHNR and FQNEAQ (reference sequence). The CDR3 consists of 13 residues. CDR3 bases: TGTGCCAGCAGCTTAGATTGGAATTCACCCCTCCACTTT. Its translation: CASSLDWNSPLHF.

This clonotype was detected ten times or more. This chain joins TRBV29-1 and TRBJ2-5, with D perhaps TRBD1 or TRBD2 (7 bases each). CDR1 and CDR2 (germline): SQVTM, ANQGSEA. The CDR3 has 14 amino acids. The V gene lost 8 bases and the J gene lost 2 bases, with 18 bases spanning the gap. The CDR3 nucleotides are TGCAGCTCGACCAGGGGGGGATGGCAAGAGACCCAGTACTTC. Translation: CSSTRGGWQETQYF.

This clonotype was seen a few times. The CDR3 DNA reads TGCGCCAGCAGGCCCAGGGTCCATGGCTACACCTTC. It specifies CASRPRVHGYTF. J is TRBJ1-2 and V is TRBV23-1, with a tentative D call TRBD1 (5 bases). TRBV23-1 counts as an open reading frame of uncertain function. The germline V and J ends were trimmed by 6 bases and 6 bases, with 11 bases remaining between them. This CDR3 is built from 12 residues.

This clonotype appeared a single time. The chain has TRBV5-1 and TRBJ1-1, with D maybe TRBD1 (5 bases). From germline, CDR1 is SGHRS and CDR2 YFSETQ. Trimming shortened V by 0 bases and J by 11 bases, and 11 bases separated the two germline ends. The CDR3 consists of 12 residues. CDR3 coding DNA: TGCGCCAGCAGCTTGGAAAGAGGGACCGCTTTCTTT. Translating it yields CASSLERGTAFF.

The sample holds a few counts of this clonotype. J is TRBJ2-6 and V is TRBV14; the D is unclear. CDR1 is SGHDN, CDR2 FVKESK, per germline. The length of the CDR3 is 19 residues. V shed 3 bases and J shed 0 bases, with 18 bases lying between them. Here the CDR3 DNA reads TGTGCCAGCAGCCATCCAAGGAGCAGGCGAAGCTCTGGGGCCAACGTCCTGACTTTC. Protein: CASSHPRSRRSSGANVLTF.

Ten or more counts support this clonotype. The gene calls are TRBV7-9 and TRBJ2-1; D assignment may be TRBD1 or TRBD2 (5 bases each). Germline CDR1 reads SEHNR; CDR2 reads FQNEAQ (reference sequence). The CDR3 sequence is 16 residues long. Trimming stripped 2 bases from V and 3 bases from J, with 14 bases between. CDR3 sequence: CASSLHGALVYNEQFF. The CDR3, as DNA: TGTGCCAGCAGCTTACACGGGGCCCTTGTCTACAATGAGCAGTTCTTC.

This clonotype was found once. This chain joins TRBV5-6 and TRBJ1-5, with D perhaps matching TRBD1 (5 bases). Trimming removed 1 base at V and 6 bases at J, with 17 bases between. The germline CDR1 and CDR2 sequences are SGHDT and YYEEEE. CDR3 length: 16 residues. CDR3 residues: CASSLKGGRDGQPQHF. The DNA for the CDR3 is TGTGCCAGCAGCTTGAAGGGAGGCAGGGATGGTCAGCCCCAGCATTTT.

This clonotype was seen repeatedly, ten times or more. The chain has TRBV5-1 and TRBJ2-5, with D unresolved. This CDR3 has 16 amino acids. V lost 0 bases to trimming and J lost 2 bases, with 14 bases between them. Germline V gene lookup returns CDR1 SGHRS and CDR2 YFSETQ. CDR3 loop: CASSLVSRKGQETQYF. The CDR3 DNA reads as TGCGCCAGCAGCTTGGTATCCAGAAAGGGACAAGAGACCCAGTACTTC. The full variable domain, rest sourced from reference TRBV5-1 and TRBJ2-5, is KAGVTQTPRYLIKTRGQQVTLSCSPISGHRSVSWYQQTPGQGLQFLFEYFSETQRNKGNFPGRFSGRQFSNSRSEMNVSTLELGDSALYLCASSLVSRKGQETQYFGPGTRLLVL.

This chain joins TRBV11-2 and TRBJ1-1; 7 bases align to TRBD1. The germline V gene has CDR1 SGHAT and CDR2 FQNNGV. CDR3 length equals 13 residues. With V trimmed by 5 bases and J by 2 bases, 2 bases remained unmatched. The CDR3 sequence: CASSGDRNTEAFF. CDR3 nucleotide sequence: TGTGCCAGCAGCGGGGACAGAAACACTGAAGCTTTCTTT.

The chain combines TRBV20-1 with TRBJ1-5, with a weak D call TRBD1 (5 bases). The V and J ends lost 1 base and 7 bases respectively, with 11 bases between them. The CDR3 contains 13 residues. Germline-derived CDR1 and CDR2 are DFQATT and SNEGSKA (reference sequence). The CDR3 nucleotides are TGCAGTGCTAGAGGCGAAGGGGCCCAGCCCCAGCATTTT. Protein product: CSARGEGAQPQHF.

In this sample, this clonotype turned up many times. The chain recombines TRBV7-9 with TRBJ2-7; D ambiguous. CDR3 size: 13 residues. V gave up 5 bases and J gave up 2 bases, with 10 bases separating them. CDR1 is SEHNR and CDR2 is FQNEAQ in the germline V gene (reference sequence). CDR3 amino acids: CASSPGRAYEQYF. For the CDR3, the DNA is TGTGCCAGCAGCCCCGGACGGGCCTACGAGCAGTACTTC.